The rows below give T cell receptor beta chains drawn from one sample of a study of blood T cell repertoires in COVID-19. TCRdb keeps only in-frame clones here, not all; method: immunoSEQ multiplex PCR. The sample consists of roughly 250,000 clones, over 65% of them appearing once. The material sequenced was peripheral blood. These receptors came from a woman of 80 years or more with acute or convalescent COVID-19. The CDR3 runs from the conserved cysteine through the conserved F or W. A D gene is named only where the DNA matches it firmly.

len: 13; j_gene: TRBJ2-5; d_gene: -; v_gene: TRBV27; CDR3aa: CASSLWSIETQYF
len: 15; j_gene: TRBJ2-7; d_gene: -; v_gene: TRBV30; CDR3aa: CAWRNRESPSYEQYF
len: 13; j_gene: TRBJ1-1; d_gene: -; v_gene: TRBV29-1; CDR3aa: CSVDWGRSTEAFF
len: 14; j_gene: TRBJ1-2; d_gene: -; v_gene: TRBV9; CDR3aa: CASSVGGDGYGYTF
len: 16; j_gene: TRBJ2-5; d_gene: -; v_gene: TRBV7-2; CDR3aa: CASSPPPGGGGETQYF
len: 13; j_gene: TRBJ1-2; d_gene: -; v_gene: TRBV19; CDR3aa: CASTPGNPYGYTF
len: 16; j_gene: TRBJ2-2; d_gene: TRBD1; v_gene: TRBV5-6; CDR3aa: CASSLGQEPLGYELFF
len: 15; j_gene: TRBJ2-3; d_gene: TRBD2; v_gene: TRBV29-1; CDR3aa: CSVGSVAGGPDTQYF
len: 17; j_gene: TRBJ1-6; d_gene: -; v_gene: TRBV6-2/TRBV6-3; CDR3aa: CASSFGGLSSYNSPLHF
len: 16; j_gene: TRBJ2-1; d_gene: TRBD2; v_gene: TRBV7-3; CDR3aa: CASSSLPSGGFNEQFF
len: 12; j_gene: TRBJ1-2; d_gene: -; v_gene: TRBV18; CDR3aa: CASSPGATGYTF
len: 15; j_gene: TRBJ2-4; d_gene: TRBD1; v_gene: TRBV27; CDR3aa: CASRGQGLAKNIQYF
len: 15; j_gene: TRBJ1-4; d_gene: -; v_gene: TRBV7-8; CDR3aa: CASSPEPGTNEKLFF
len: 14; j_gene: TRBJ1-4; d_gene: TRBD1; v_gene: TRBV25-1; CDR3aa: CASSPLVEGQGLFF
len: 16; j_gene: TRBJ1-2; d_gene: TRBD1; v_gene: TRBV3-1/TRBV3-2; CDR3aa: CASSPDWTGEGYGYTF
len: 14; j_gene: TRBJ1-1; d_gene: -; v_gene: TRBV7-8; CDR3aa: CASSLSGKNTEAFF
len: 14; j_gene: TRBJ2-1; d_gene: -; v_gene: TRBV7-9; CDR3aa: CASSLWSDFGEQFF
len: 14; j_gene: TRBJ1-5; d_gene: -; v_gene: TRBV5-6; CDR3aa: CASSYGGGRQPQHF
len: 15; j_gene: TRBJ1-5; d_gene: -; v_gene: TRBV7-9; CDR3aa: CASSYGGNSNQPQHF
len: 15; j_gene: TRBJ2-1; d_gene: -; v_gene: TRBV7-2; CDR3aa: CASSPPGLVYNEQFF
len: 17; j_gene: TRBJ2-5; d_gene: TRBD2; v_gene: TRBV4-1; CDR3aa: CASSQGMGLAGEETQYF
len: 12; j_gene: TRBJ1-2; d_gene: -; v_gene: TRBV12-3/TRBV12-4; CDR3aa: CASSGQPYGYTF
len: 14; j_gene: TRBJ2-6; d_gene: -; v_gene: TRBV5-1; CDR3aa: CATGDTSGANVLTF
len: 15; j_gene: TRBJ2-1; d_gene: TRBD2; v_gene: TRBV19; CDR3aa: CASSVQWGGQREQFF